This is a list of T cell receptor beta chains from one sample in a study of shared clonotypes between healthy human individuals. TCRdb keeps only in-frame clones here, not all; method: immunoSEQ multiplex PCR. The sample lists over 400,000 clones, 81% occurring once. The material sequenced was PBMCs. These receptors came from a middle-aged woman in good health. Some clones in this sample may be carry-over from other donors' samples. The CDR3 runs from the conserved cysteine through the conserved F or W. Each record gives: J gene, D gene, V gene, clone size, CDR3 DNA, CDR3 protein. The D gene is left open where the match is weak. For some rows the clone size is stated as once, few or many, or as a class when expanded; others skip it.

j_gene: TRBJ2-5
d_gene: -
v_gene: TRBV6-1
abundance: many
CDR3nt: TGTGCCAGCAGTGAAGCGCCGGGGATTTTCCAAGAGACCCAGTACTTC
CDR3aa: CASSEAPGIFQETQYF

j_gene: TRBJ2-5
d_gene: TRBD2
v_gene: TRBV18
abundance: -
CDR3nt: TGTGCCAGCTCACCACGAGTGACTAGCTTCCGAGAGACCCAGTACTTC
CDR3aa: CASSPRVTSFRETQYF

j_gene: TRBJ1-2
d_gene: TRBD1
v_gene: TRBV27
abundance: -
CDR3nt: TGTGCCAGCAGCTGGACAGGATCCTTTAACTATGGCTACACCTTC
CDR3aa: CASSWTGSFNYGYTF

j_gene: TRBJ1-4
d_gene: TRBD1
v_gene: TRBV19
abundance: -
CDR3nt: TGTGCCAGTAGTACAACAGGGGGGAGCACTAATGAAAAACTGTTTTTT
CDR3aa: CASSTTGGSTNEKLFF

j_gene: TRBJ2-6
d_gene: -
v_gene: TRBV22-1
abundance: -
CDR3nt: TGTCCTGGGAGTCATCTCGAACAAAGTCGGGCCAACGTCCTGACTTTC
CDR3aa: CPGSHLEQSRANVLTF

j_gene: TRBJ2-1
d_gene: TRBD2
v_gene: TRBV2
abundance: -
CDR3nt: TGTGCCAGCAGTCAGACTAGCGGGAGGAACCTAGGGCAGTTCTTC
CDR3aa: CASSQTSGRNLGQFF

j_gene: TRBJ2-1
d_gene: TRBD2
v_gene: TRBV29-1
abundance: -
CDR3nt: TGCAGCGTTGAAGATCTGACGGGGGGGCAGTTCTTC
CDR3aa: CSVEDLTGGQFF

j_gene: TRBJ1-1
d_gene: -
v_gene: TRBV10-2
abundance: -
CDR3nt: TGCGCCAGCAGTTTACACCCGAACACTGAAGCTTTCTTT
CDR3aa: CASSLHPNTEAFF

j_gene: TRBJ2-5
d_gene: -
v_gene: TRBV12-5
abundance: -
CDR3nt: TGTGCTAGTGGTACGGGACAACTGTACCAAGAGACCCAGTACTTC
CDR3aa: CASGTGQLYQETQYF

j_gene: TRBJ1-1
d_gene: -
v_gene: TRBV7-2
abundance: -
CDR3nt: TGTGCCAGCAGCATACGGACAGCAACTGAAGCTTTCTTT
CDR3aa: CASSIRTATEAFF

j_gene: TRBJ2-2
d_gene: -
v_gene: TRBV6-4
abundance: -
CDR3nt: TGTGCCAGCAGTGACTCGGTTGGGTCCGGGGAGCTGTTTTTT
CDR3aa: CASSDSVGSGELFF

j_gene: TRBJ2-1
d_gene: TRBD2
v_gene: TRBV30
abundance: -
CDR3nt: TGTGCCTGGAGTGTACTCGCTAGCGGGAGGTCGGTGTTCTTC
CDR3aa: CAWSVLASGRSVFF

j_gene: TRBJ2-7
d_gene: -
v_gene: TRBV6-1
abundance: -
CDR3nt: TGTGCCAGCAGGGCCTACCGGGACACAACGGGGGAGCAGTACTTC
CDR3aa: CASRAYRDTTGEQYF

j_gene: TRBJ2-7
d_gene: TRBD2
v_gene: TRBV5-1
abundance: many
CDR3nt: TGCGCCAGCAGCTTAAGCGGGAGGATTAACGAGCAGTACTTC
CDR3aa: CASSLSGRINEQYF

j_gene: TRBJ2-2
d_gene: TRBD2
v_gene: TRBV18
abundance: -
CDR3nt: TGTGCCAGCTCACGGTCGGGAGGGACCGCCGGGGAGCTGTTTTTT
CDR3aa: CASSRSGGTAGELFF

j_gene: TRBJ2-3
d_gene: -
v_gene: TRBV29-1
abundance: few
CDR3nt: TGCAGCGTTGCCCGTTCTAGCACAGATACGCAGTATTTT
CDR3aa: CSVARSSTDTQYF

j_gene: TRBJ2-2
d_gene: TRBD1
v_gene: TRBV4-3
abundance: -
CDR3nt: TGCGCCAGCAGCCAAGGGGGGACAGGGGCAACCGGGGAGCTGTTTTTT
CDR3aa: CASSQGGTGATGELFF

j_gene: TRBJ1-1
d_gene: TRBD1
v_gene: TRBV7-2
abundance: -
CDR3nt: TGTGCCAGCAGCCGACAGGGAGGCACTGAAGCTTTCTTT
CDR3aa: CASSRQGGTEAFF

j_gene: TRBJ2-4
d_gene: -
v_gene: TRBV28
abundance: -
CDR3nt: TGTGCCAGCAGATCTCCGTCCCGGGTGAGAGAAAACATTCAGTACTTC
CDR3aa: CASRSPSRVRENIQYF

j_gene: TRBJ2-5
d_gene: -
v_gene: TRBV5-1
abundance: -
CDR3nt: TGCGCCAGCAGCTTGGGGGCTAGCGCACAAGAGACCCAGTACTTC
CDR3aa: CASSLGASAQETQYF

j_gene: TRBJ2-7
d_gene: -
v_gene: TRBV6-6
abundance: -
CDR3nt: TGTGCCAGCAGCCAACAGGTCTACGAGCAGTACTTC
CDR3aa: CASSQQVYEQYF

j_gene: TRBJ1-1
d_gene: -
v_gene: TRBV28
abundance: many
CDR3nt: TGTGCCAGCAGCCCCCCTCGACAGAACACTGAAGCTTTCTTT
CDR3aa: CASSPPRQNTEAFF

j_gene: TRBJ2-1
d_gene: TRBD2
v_gene: TRBV11-3
abundance: -
CDR3nt: TGTGCCAGCAGCCTTGGGACTAGCGGGAGGTATGAGCAGTTCTTC
CDR3aa: CASSLGTSGRYEQFF

j_gene: TRBJ2-4
d_gene: TRBD2
v_gene: TRBV4-1
abundance: -
CDR3nt: TGCGCCAGCAGCCAAGATAGGGCGGGAGGGCCTGTCTTC
CDR3aa: CASSQDRAGGPVF

j_gene: TRBJ2-6
d_gene: -
v_gene: TRBV28
abundance: -
CDR3nt: TGTGCCAGCAGTTTAGGCAGCGGTCTCTCTGGGGCCAACGTCCTGACTTTC
CDR3aa: CASSLGSGLSGANVLTF

j_gene: TRBJ2-7
d_gene: TRBD2
v_gene: TRBV4-3
abundance: -
CDR3nt: TGCGCCAGCAGCCAAGAAGGGCTAGCGGGAGTTTACGAGCAGTACTTC
CDR3aa: CASSQEGLAGVYEQYF

j_gene: TRBJ2-7
d_gene: TRBD2
v_gene: TRBV6-5
abundance: -
CDR3nt: TGTGCCAGCAGGATCGGACTAGCGGGAGGGAACGAGCAGTACTTC
CDR3aa: CASRIGLAGGNEQYF

j_gene: TRBJ2-7
d_gene: TRBD2
v_gene: TRBV7-6
abundance: -
CDR3nt: TGTGCCAGCAGCTTGGTAGCGGGAGTTTACGAGCAGTACTTC
CDR3aa: CASSLVAGVYEQYF

j_gene: TRBJ2-3
d_gene: TRBD2
v_gene: TRBV7-3
abundance: -
CDR3nt: TGTGCCAGCAGCCCAAACCCTAGCGGGAGTGTAAGCACAGATACGCAGTATTTT
CDR3aa: CASSPNPSGSVSTDTQYF

j_gene: TRBJ2-7
d_gene: -
v_gene: TRBV4-2
abundance: -
CDR3nt: TGTGCCAGCAGCCAAGAAGGGCTAGTTCGCGAGCAGTACTTC
CDR3aa: CASSQEGLVREQYF

j_gene: TRBJ1-5
d_gene: -
v_gene: TRBV6-4
abundance: -
CDR3nt: TGTGCCAGCAGTGGACAGCCGGGGGACAATCAGCCCCAGCATTTT
CDR3aa: CASSGQPGDNQPQHF

j_gene: TRBJ1-4
d_gene: -
v_gene: TRBV21-1
abundance: -
CDR3nt: TGTGCCAGCAGCAAATGCGACAGAAGAAATGAAAAACTGTTTTTT
CDR3aa: CASSKCDRRNEKLFF

j_gene: TRBJ2-5
d_gene: -
v_gene: TRBV5-5
abundance: few
CDR3nt: TGTGCCAGCAGCGCCCCGGGGGTGGGGGAGACCCAGTACTTC
CDR3aa: CASSAPGVGETQYF

j_gene: TRBJ2-5
d_gene: TRBD1
v_gene: TRBV5-6
abundance: -
CDR3nt: TGTGCCAGCAGGGCCAGGGGGCGGGAGACCCAGTACTTC
CDR3aa: CASRARGRETQYF

j_gene: TRBJ1-5
d_gene: -
v_gene: TRBV28
abundance: once
CDR3nt: TGTGCCAGCAGTTTAGTAGGGGAAAGCAATCAGCCCCAGCATTTT
CDR3aa: CASSLVGESNQPQHF

j_gene: TRBJ2-7
d_gene: -
v_gene: TRBV9
abundance: -
CDR3nt: TGTGCCAGCAGCGTAACGGCGATCGGTGGCTACGAGCAGTACTTC
CDR3aa: CASSVTAIGGYEQYF